This entry features one T cell receptor beta chain sequence. Its antigen remains unidentified. Base qualities are not provided; no much larger clone lies one nucleotide away. This specimen comes from a study of multiple sclerosis patients with progressive multifocal leukoencephalopathy (dated by TCRdb to about 2019). Study-wide context: The controls were about five MS patients treated with natalizumab who did not develop PML and who were sampled longitudinally. The study aimed to detect JC virus-specific or public T-cell expansions arising at the time of PML onset. Peripheral T and B cells were examined in MS patients who developed PML (4 under natalizumab, 1 after alemtuzumab) and in treated patients who did not develop PML. From before therapy, through 6 and 12 months, up to PML onset, two natalizumab-treated patients who later developed PML were tracked longitudinally.

What the authors observed across the whole study: TRB clones above 0.5% frequency appeared only in PML patients, but expanded clones at PML onset were already present before and during natalizumab therapy. Analysis was limited to peripheral blood, even though cerebrospinal fluid or brain lymphocytes might be more informative for natalizumab-associated PML. At the time PML developed, no common TRBV or TRBJ gene usage or preferential TRBV-TRBJ pairings were detected. In most PML patients, lower normalized Shannon entropy suggested less diverse TRB repertoires, while the natalizumab-treated controls had values close to 1. Because of the small, descriptive cohort, whether findings reflect JC virus infection or general immunocompromise remained unclear.

The time point label here, explained by the study, means: before natalizumab initiation. Every listed patient had earlier received interferon beta, and every PML patient was female. Blood samples for T0 were taken before the first natalizumab infusion. Ficoll-Hypaque density gradient centrifugation was used to isolate peripheral blood mononuclear cells. Amplification of TRB CDR3 regions from genomic DNA was performed at survey-level depth using the immunoSEQ two-step multiplex PCR. Synthetic inline TR CDR3 controls covering all V-J pairings were spiked into each PCR to estimate template counts and remove amplification bias. Reads were processed so that amplification and sequencing bias were reduced, and quantification was performed against synthetic TR CDR3 analogs. From the authors' description of their analysis: Raw data were processed in ImmunoSEQ Analyzer, removing out-of-frame sequences and CDR3s with stop codons, and genes were named by IMGT nomenclature. Normalized Shannon entropy, defined as 1 minus Pielou's evenness, was used to summarize repertoire diversity. TRB sequences were considered identical only when V gene, J gene and CDR3 were shared. Public PML clonotypes were defined as CDR3s shared by two or more PML-onset samples but absent from earlier samples, from controls, and from public databases. CDR3 amino acid composition by position was analyzed with Skylign using the observed count method. TCRdb re-hosts the immuneACCESS table, in-frame sequences only. Its copies lack some clones; in the studies checked, an unresolved V gene accounts for under half of them, and the cause for the rest is not known. That table gives V, J and clone size, and the DNA gave D and trimming. The sample contains approximately 27,000 clones, more than 75% of them found a single time. The ten largest clones represent around 0.96% of the sample.

Material: PBMCs. The clonotype originates from a human donor with multiple sclerosis.

The CDR3 in this case is CASSLRDDGDGYTF. The bases are TGTGCCAGCAGCCTCAGGGACGACGGAGACGGCTACACCTTC. The rearranged chain carries TRBV6-5 and TRBJ1-2, with a weak D call of TRBD1 (5 bases match). CDR1 is given as MNHEY and CDR2 as SVGAGI, both from the germline V gene. Taken from cysteine to phenylalanine, the CDR3 has 14 residues. Of the read, only the CDR3 DNA is kept; its 42 bases are in frame from base 1. Deletion took 6 bases off V and 8 bases off J, with a span of 19 bases between the germline ends.